This T cell receptor beta chain emerged from a study of T cells in Graves' hyperthyroidism and ophthalmopathy. Study at large: Peripheral blood was collected at initial diagnosis, before any treatment.

The CDR3 runs 16 residues. CDR1 is DFQATT and CDR2 is SNEGSKA in the germline V gene (reference sequence). V shed 2 bases, J shed 4 bases, and the junction held 9 bases outside the gene matches. TCR beta CDR3 region amplification was performed from RNA transcripts. First-round RT-PCR of the TCR CDR3 relied on the HTBI primer set. MiXCR, applied by TCRdb to the multiplex PCR reads, yields one record per CDR3 protein. The sample carries around 350,000 distinct CDR3 sequences, about a fifth recorded once. The count of this clonotype is one. The sequence was collected from a woman aged 18-30 years with Graves' hyperthyroidism. The gene calls are TRBV20-1 and TRBJ2-2; 8 bases are a match to TRBD1. Sequencing was done on a sample of blood. The CDR3 region has the DNA TGCAGTGCTAGACCGACAGGGGCGCCTATCACCGGGGAGCTGTTTTTT. Residues: CSARPTGAPITGELFF.